This passage covers 32 T cell receptor beta chains from one sample sequenced in a study of shared clonotypes between healthy human individuals. Clones were sequenced by immunoSEQ multiplex PCR, and TCRdb holds only the in-frame ones, with some missing. The table has roughly 2 million clones, roughly 94% seen once; the top ten hold 0.85% to 1.2%. CD45RO negativity and positive selection for CCR7 defined naive CD8 cells, a population that excluded terminally differentiated effector memory CD45RA+ cells. The sequenced material came from naive CD8+ T cells sorted from blood. The source is a man between 18 and 35 years old in good health.

This chain uses TRBV19 with TRBJ1-1; D uncertain. This CDR3 region has 11 residues. Trimming shortened V by 6 bases and J by 5 bases, and 7 bases separated the two germline ends. Looked up from germline, CDR1 is LNHDA and CDR2 is SQIVND (reference sequence). The CDR3 here is CASRYQTEAFF. The CDR3 nucleotides are TGTGCCAGTAGGTACCAAACTGAAGCTTTCTTT. Based on the CDR3 plus reference TRBV19 and TRBJ1-1, the full variable domain is DGGITQSPKYLFRKEGQNVTLSCEQNLNHDAMYWYRQDPGQGLRLIYYSQIVNDFQKGDIAEGYSVSREKKESFPLTVTSAQKNPTAFYLCASRYQTEAFFGQGTRLTVV.

The gene calls are TRBV14 and TRBJ2-7; TRBD2 might be the D (6 bases). The CDR3 loop spans 15 amino acids. Looked up from germline, CDR1 is SGHDN and CDR2 is FVKESK. The V and J ends lost 1 base and 5 bases respectively, with 15 bases between them. CDR3 DNA: TGTGCCAGCAGCCAAGGTCGGGGGATCATTAACGAGCAGTACTTC. This sequence encodes CASSQGRGIINEQYF.

The chain is built from TRBV2 and TRBJ2-3, with 8 bases lining up with TRBD2. V shed 7 bases, J shed 0 bases, and the junction held 9 bases outside the gene matches. CDR3 length equals 16 residues. Germline lookup yields CDR1 SNHLY and CDR2 FYNNEI. In DNA form, the CDR3 reads TGTGCCAGCAACAGAGGTACTAGCGGTAGCACAGATACGCAGTATTTT. Its translation: CASNRGTSGSTDTQYF.

This chain connects TRBV9 to TRBJ1-1, with 7 positions matching TRBD1. V shed 3 bases and J 6 bases; nucleotides not matched to a gene: 5. Germline V gene data show CDR1 as SGDLS and CDR2 as YYNGEE. This CDR3 spans 13 amino acids. The chain's CDR3 is CASSDLQGAEAFF. The CDR3 DNA reads TGTGCCAGCAGCGATCTCCAGGGGGCTGAAGCTTTCTTT.

The chain carries TRBV30 and TRBJ2-7, with 8 bases fitting TRBD2. Germline V CDR1 and CDR2: GTSNPN, SVGIG (reference sequence). J gave up 5 bases and V 1 base, and 1 base lay outside the gene matches. The CDR3 runs to 12 residues. The CDR3 DNA reads TGTGCCTGGAGTGGGGGACTAGACGAGCAGTACTTC. Translated: CAWSGGLDEQYF. The entire variable domain, with the rest obtained from reference TRBV30 and TRBJ2-7, is as follows: SQTIHQWPATLVQPVGSPLSLECTVEGTSNPNLYWYRQAAGRGLQLLFYSVGIGQISSEVPQNLSASRPQDRQFILSSKKLLLSDSGFYLCAWSGGLDEQYFGPGTRLTVT.

A word on this clone: One junction end does not reproduce the germline sequence, and a read error may be involved. The chain uses TRBV2 and TRBJ2-7; D is perhaps TRBD2 (5 bases). Looked up from germline, CDR1 is SNHLY and CDR2 is FYNNEI. The CDR3 length is 9 residues. CDR3 in DNA: TGTGCCAGCAGTGAAGAGGAGGACTTC. It is translated as CASSEEEDF.

The V call is TRBV29-1, the J call TRBJ1-1; unclear D gene. The CDR3 runs to 12 residues. The V and J ends lost 2 bases and 6 bases respectively, with 10 bases between them. CDR1 and CDR2 from the germline V gene are SQVTM and ANQGSEA. CDR3 DNA sequence: TGCAGCGTTGAAACCGCGGCCCCTGAAGCTTTCTTT. Protein product: CSVETAAPEAFF.

Points on this clone: Germline and junction disagree at one end, which may indicate a read error. The genes are TRBV7-7 and TRBJ2-5; TRBD2 aligns across 8 bases. The CDR3 extends over 16 amino acids. Germline V gene data show CDR1 as SSHAT and CDR2 as FNYEAQ (reference sequence). CDR3 region: CASSLAPAGVGETQYF. The CDR3 DNA sequence: TGTGCTAGCAGCTTAGCCCCAGCGGGAGTAGGAGAGACCCAGTACTTC.

This clone appeared once. The chain has TRBV7-2 and TRBJ2-7; maybe TRBD2 (5 bases). Trimming removed 1 base from V and 2 bases from J, with 12 bases in between. Germline V gene data show CDR1 as SGHTA and CDR2 as FQGNSA. This CDR3 contains 15 residues. The chain's CDR3 is CASSLVGSATYEQYF. For the CDR3, the DNA is TGTGCCAGCAGCTTAGTGGGTAGCGCCACCTACGAGCAGTACTTC.

The chain employs TRBV9 and TRBJ2-1; D is perhaps TRBD1 (5 bases). This CDR3 has 16 residues. Between the trimmed V and J ends, which lost 7 bases and 0 bases, there was a span of 17 bases. Germline V gene sequence: CDR1 SGDLS, CDR2 YYNGEE. The CDR3 loop is CASPLGDLDSYNEQFF. The CDR3 bases are TGTGCCAGCCCCCTAGGGGATTTGGACTCCTACAATGAGCAGTTCTTC.

V and J are TRBV2 and TRBJ1-2; D ambiguous. This CDR3 has 13 amino acids. From germline, CDR1 is SNHLY and CDR2 FYNNEI. Trimming pared 7 bases from V and 2 bases from J, leaving 11 bases between. CDR3 amino acids: CASTRPGNYGYTF. DNA for the CDR3: TGTGCCAGCACCAGACCGGGGAACTATGGCTACACCTTC.

The rearrangement joins TRBV7-9 to TRBJ2-1, with 12 nucleotides matching TRBD2. Germline V gene lookup returns CDR1 SEHNR and CDR2 FQNEAQ (reference sequence). The length of the CDR3 is 16 residues. With V trimmed by 5 bases and J by 7 bases, 9 bases remained unmatched. The CDR3 region has the DNA TGTGCCAGCAGCCCCCCGACTAGCGGGAGCCATAATGAGCAGTTCTTC. Its translation is CASSPPTSGSHNEQFF.

The rearrangement links TRBV28 to TRBJ2-5; no firm D call. Trimming took 3 bases from V and 0 from J, leaving 8 bases between them. The V gene's germline CDR1 is MDHEN and CDR2 SYDVKM. This CDR3 has 14 amino acids. CDR3 coding DNA: TGTGCCAGCAGTTTGGGCGCGTACCAAGAGACCCAGTACTTC. This sequence encodes CASSLGAYQETQYF.

V usage is TRBV5-1 and J usage is TRBJ2-7; D might be TRBD1 or TRBD2, each matching 5 bases. Looked up from germline, CDR1 is SGHRS and CDR2 is YFSETQ. The ends were cut back, 0 bases at V and 3 bases at J, with 19 bases in the middle. The CDR3 totals 17 residues. In nucleotides, the CDR3 is TGCGCCAGCAGCTTGGCCCCGGGGCAATACGACTTCTACGAGCAGTACTTC. Translation: CASSLAPGQYDFYEQYF. Full variable domain (outside the CDR3, taken from reference TRBV5-1 and TRBJ2-7): KAGVTQTPRYLIKTRGQQVTLSCSPISGHRSVSWYQQTPGQGLQFLFEYFSETQRNKGNFPGRFSGRQFSNSRSEMNVSTLELGDSALYLCASSLAPGQYDFYEQYFGPGTRLTVT.

The CDR3 here is CASSPEATLGDEQYF. The CDR3 DNA follows: TGTGCCAGCAGCCCCGAAGCGACTCTAGGCGACGAGCAGTACTTC. V is TRBV5-6 and J is TRBJ2-7; D call uncertain. Per the germline V gene, CDR1 is SGHDT and CDR2 is YYEEEE. The CDR3 extends over 15 amino acids. Trimming removed 4 bases at V and 5 bases at J, with 19 bases between.

This rearrangement joins TRBV29-1 to TRBJ2-5; the match to TRBD1 covers 11 bases. This CDR3 has 15 residues. The V segment lost 7 bases and the J segment 5 bases; nucleotides outside the gene matches: 12. CDR1 SQVTM and CDR2 ANQGSEA come from the germline V gene. The CDR3 DNA reads as TGCAGCGCCGAGGGGACAGGGGGTTTCTTGGAGACCCAGTACTTC. This gives the protein CSAEGTGGFLETQYF.

The gene calls are TRBV6-6 and TRBJ2-3; the match to TRBD2 covers 7 bases. Germline CDR1 MNHNY, CDR2 SVGAGI (reference sequence). The CDR3 is 15 residues long. Germline trimming cut 5 bases from V and 5 bases from J; bases unmatched to any gene: 10. Written as DNA, the CDR3 is TGTGCCAGCAGTCAAAGCGGGGCCGAGGGAGATACGCAGTATTTT. Encoded protein: CASSQSGAEGDTQYF.

This rearrangement joins TRBV7-6 to TRBJ2-7; 7 nucleotides align to TRBD1. The CDR3 is 16 amino acids. V lost 0 bases to trimming and J lost 11 bases; unmatched junction nucleotides: 16. The germline gives CDR1 SGHVS, CDR2 FNYEAQ. CDR3 in DNA: TGTGCCAGCAGCTTAGCGTTAGGACAGGACATCAACTGGAAGTACTTC. Its protein is CASSLALGQDINWKYF. Filled out from reference TRBV7-6 and TRBJ2-7, the complete variable domain reads GAGVSQSPRYKVTKRGQDVALRCDPISGHVSLYWYRQALGQGPEFLTYFNYEAQQDKSGLPNDRFSAERPEGSISTLTIQRTEQRDSAMYRCASSLALGQDINWKYFGPGTRLTVT.

Regarding this clone: Other nucleotide sequences in the sample specify the same CDR3. The chain uses TRBV29-1 and TRBJ1-2; D not resolved. V was cut by 5 bases and J by 2 bases, with 6 bases left in between. This CDR3 comprises 11 residues. The germline V gene has CDR1 SQVTM and CDR2 ANQGSEA. The CDR3 nucleotides read TGCAGCGTTCAGGACAACTATGGCTACACCTTC. It translates to CSVQDNYGYTF.

Of note for this clone: Different DNA sequences within this sample yield the same CDR3. The J gene is TRBJ2-7, the V gene TRBV27, with 9 bases identical to TRBD1. Germline V lookup: CDR1 MNHEY, CDR2 SMNVEV (reference sequence). V trimming: 3 bases; J trimming: 0 bases; junction bases outside the gene matches: 3. CDR3 size: 15 residues. For the CDR3, the DNA is TGTGCCAGCAGTTTGGGGACAGGGAGCTCCTACGAGCAGTACTTC. Translation gives CASSLGTGSSYEQYF.

In DNA, the CDR3 is TGCGCCAGCAGTCGGGGACAGCGAGAGACCCAGTACTTC. Translating it yields CASSRGQRETQYF. This chain joins TRBV4-1 and TRBJ2-5; TRBD1 agrees at 7 bases. Germline V gene data show CDR1 as MGHRA and CDR2 as YSYEKL. V was pared by 6 bases and J by 4 bases, with 5 bases of the junction left unmatched. The CDR3 is made up of 13 amino acids.

This chain joins TRBV27 and TRBJ1-4; D not certain. CDR1 is MNHEY and CDR2 is SMNVEV in the germline V gene (reference sequence). CDR3 length: 15 residues. Trimming cost V 2 bases and J 8 bases, with 15 bases left between them. Here the CDR3 DNA reads TGTGCCAGCAGTTTAAAACAGACGGCCAGGGAAAAACTGTTTTTT. Its protein is CASSLKQTAREKLFF.

The chain employs TRBV5-1 and TRBJ2-7, with a weak D call TRBD2 (6 bases). The CDR3 covers 13 residues. CDR1 and CDR2 from the germline V gene are SGHRS and YFSETQ. Between the trimmed V and J ends, which lost 7 bases and 4 bases, there was a span of 15 bases. CDR3 residues: CASATGVRYEQYF. The CDR3 DNA follows: TGCGCCAGCGCGACGGGGGTTCGGTACGAGCAGTACTTC.

V is TRBV12-5 and J is TRBJ2-1; D remains unclear. V was pared by 3 bases and J by 6 bases, with 9 bases between. This CDR3 contains 13 residues. Germline V gene data show CDR1 as LGHNT and CDR2 as FRNRAP. The CDR3 nucleotides read TGTGCTAGTGGTTTTGGCGTCCCCAATGAGCAGTTCTTC. It is translated as CASGFGVPNEQFF.

The chain recombines TRBV7-9 with TRBJ1-6; D remains ambiguous. This CDR3 is built from 17 residues. V lost 2 bases and J lost 0, with 11 bases in between. Germline values: CDR1 SEHNR, CDR2 FQNEAQ (reference sequence). DNA of the CDR3: TGTGCCAGCAGCTTAATGGACCCAAGCTCCTATAATTCACCCCTCCACTTT. The encoded protein is CASSLMDPSSYNSPLHF.

This sequence joins TRBV4-1 and TRBJ2-7; 8 nucleotides agree with TRBD1. V was pared by 1 base and J by 3 bases, with 11 bases of the junction left unmatched. Germline-derived CDR1 and CDR2 are MGHRA and YSYEKL. This CDR3 contains 17 residues. CDR3 in DNA: TGCGCCAGCAGCCAAGTTTCTCCGCTACAGGGGGGCTACGAGCAGTACTTC. Protein sequence: CASSQVSPLQGGYEQYF.

The J gene is TRBJ2-3, the V gene TRBV7-9; TRBD2 matches at 11 bases. CDR1 and CDR2 (germline): SEHNR, FQNEAQ (reference sequence). This CDR3 comprises 17 residues. Trimming removed 5 bases from V and 2 bases from J; junction bases left unmatched: 9. The CDR3 region is CASSLGLAGGFTDTQYF. As DNA, the CDR3 is TGTGCCAGCAGCCTCGGATTAGCGGGGGGGTTCACAGATACGCAGTATTTT.

The chain couples TRBV6-5 to TRBJ2-2, with TRBD1 matching 7 bases. The germline CDR1 and CDR2 sequences are MNHEY and SVGAGI. The CDR3 spans 15 residues. After removal of 2 bases from V and 2 bases from J, the junction contained 2 bases not matched to a gene. In DNA form, the CDR3 reads TGTGCCAGCAGTTACGGGACAGAAAACACCGGGGAGCTGTTTTTT. Its protein is CASSYGTENTGELFF.

The chain combines TRBV10-2 with TRBJ2-2; D is possibly TRBD1 (5 bases). This CDR3 is 17 amino acids long. CDR1 is WSHSY, CDR2 SAAADI, per germline. The V and J ends lost 2 bases and 4 bases respectively, with 17 bases between them. CDR3 in amino acids: CASSEGRAGLSTGELFF. Here the CDR3 DNA reads TGCGCCAGCAGTGAGGGGCGTGCAGGGCTAAGCACCGGGGAGCTGTTTTTT.

This clone has only one observation. J is TRBJ1-1 and V is TRBV28; perhaps TRBD1 as D (5 bases). Trimming shortened V by 3 bases and J by 10 bases, and 18 bases separated the two germline ends. This CDR3 is built from 14 residues. Germline assignment: CDR1 MDHEN and CDR2 SYDVKM. CDR3 nucleotide sequence: TGTGCCAGCAGTTTTGGAGCTGGCTGGAGGGGAGCTTTCTTT. Its protein is CASSFGAGWRGAFF.

This chain links TRBV19 with TRBJ2-7, with 7 nucleotides matching TRBD2. Germline V gives CDR1 LNHDA, CDR2 SQIVND (reference sequence). CDR3 length: 15 residues. The trim removed 3 bases at V and 0 bases at J, leaving 5 bases unmatched. This CDR3 is CASSIFAGDSYEQYF. CDR3 nucleotides: TGTGCCAGTAGTATTTTTGCGGGAGACTCCTACGAGCAGTACTTC.

This chain links TRBV7-9 with TRBJ1-6; the D gene is possibly TRBD1 (6 bases). Germline lookup yields CDR1 SEHNR and CDR2 FQNEAQ (reference sequence). Trimming removed 2 bases from V and 9 bases from J, with 20 bases in between. This CDR3 is built from 17 residues. CDR3 nucleotide sequence: TGTGCCAGCAGCTTATCAGAGGACAGCTCTCCCCTTTCACCCCTCCACTTT. It encodes CASSLSEDSSPLSPLHF.